This TCR beta chain comes out of a study of T cell repertoires in cytomegalovirus infection. The study's findings and limits: CMV-specific HLA-C-restricted TCR beta clonotypes dominated the ex vivo response. Summed frequency of public TCR beta families distinguished CMV carriers with the relevant HLA.

TCRdb itself ran the reads through MiXCR, one entry per CDR3 protein. The repertoire holds fewer than 65,000 distinct CDR3 sequences, with around 18% as singletons. In its sample, this clonotype was seen once. The antigen is undetermined. The clonotype comes from a human donor in good health (CMV status not recorded). Some clones in this sample may be carry-over from other donors' samples. This sample comprised CD8+ T cells from cultured PBMCs, obtained from culture after CMV antigen stimulation.

The CDR3 reads CASSFPRQGGADTQYF. In nucleotides, the CDR3 is TGTGCCAGCAGCTTCCCTCGACAGGGAGGGGCGGATACGCAGTATTTT. The gene calls are TRBV5-4 and TRBJ2-3, with D perhaps TRBD1 or TRBD2 (7 bases each). CDR3 length: 16 residues. Germline lookup yields CDR1 SGHNT and CDR2 YYREEE (reference sequence). V lost 2 bases and J lost 6, with 19 bases in between.